The TCR beta chain described here comes from a study of blood T cell repertoires in COVID-19. In the study overall: The study drew acute and convalescent COVID-19 samples from the United States, Italy and Spain.

V dropped 4 bases and J dropped 8; count of bases not matched to a gene: 11. This CDR3 comprises 17 residues. The table came from immunoSEQ multiplex PCR; TCRdb's copy has only in-frame clones and leaves some out. Of some 500,000 clones in the sample, roughly nine tenths are singletons; the top ten hold 7.5% to 9.5%. Material: peripheral blood. This TCR was sampled from a woman in her forties or fifties with COVID-19, enrolled during active disease. The gene calls are TRBV5-3 and TRBJ2-2, with 13 positions matching TRBD2. TRBV5-3 is treated as an ORF (open reading frame) with a function not yet certain. Here the CDR3 reads CARSVLTGLAGRGELFF. The CDR3 bases are TGTGCCAGAAGCGTCCTGACGGGACTAGCGGGGAGGGGGGAGCTGTTTTTT.